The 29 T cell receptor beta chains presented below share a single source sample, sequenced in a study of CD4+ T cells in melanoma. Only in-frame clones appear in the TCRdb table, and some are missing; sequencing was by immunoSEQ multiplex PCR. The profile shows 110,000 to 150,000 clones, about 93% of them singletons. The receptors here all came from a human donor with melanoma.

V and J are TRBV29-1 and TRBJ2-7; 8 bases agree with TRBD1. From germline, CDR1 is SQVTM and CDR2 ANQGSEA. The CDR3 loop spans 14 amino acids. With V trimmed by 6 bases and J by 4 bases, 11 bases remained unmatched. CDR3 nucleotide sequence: TGCAGCGTGACCCCAGGGGGCGTCGGGTACGAGCAGTACTTC. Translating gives CSVTPGGVGYEQYF.

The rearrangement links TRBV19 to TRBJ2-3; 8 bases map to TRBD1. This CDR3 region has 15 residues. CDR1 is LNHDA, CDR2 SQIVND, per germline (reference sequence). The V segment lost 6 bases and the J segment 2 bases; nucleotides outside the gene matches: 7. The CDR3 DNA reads TGTGCCAGTAGAACGGGACAGGCGCTCACAGATACGCAGTATTTT. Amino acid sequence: CASRTGQALTDTQYF.

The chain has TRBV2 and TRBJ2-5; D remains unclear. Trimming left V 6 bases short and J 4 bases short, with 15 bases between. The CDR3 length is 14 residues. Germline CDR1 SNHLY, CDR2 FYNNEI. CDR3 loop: CASSFDSNVETQYF. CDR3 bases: TGTGCCAGCAGCTTCGACTCAAACGTAGAGACCCAGTACTTC.

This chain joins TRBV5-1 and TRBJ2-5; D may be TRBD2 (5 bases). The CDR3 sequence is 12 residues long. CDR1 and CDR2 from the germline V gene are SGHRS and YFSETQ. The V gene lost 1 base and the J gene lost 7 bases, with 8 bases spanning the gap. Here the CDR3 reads CASSLFRGTQYF. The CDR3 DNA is TGCGCCAGCAGCTTGTTCCGGGGGACCCAGTACTTC.

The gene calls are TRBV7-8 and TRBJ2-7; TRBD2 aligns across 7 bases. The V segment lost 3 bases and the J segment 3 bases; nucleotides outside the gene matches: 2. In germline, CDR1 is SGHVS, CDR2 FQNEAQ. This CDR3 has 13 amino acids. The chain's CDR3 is CASSFGRVYEQYF. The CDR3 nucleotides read TGTGCCAGCAGCTTTGGGAGGGTCTACGAGCAGTACTTC. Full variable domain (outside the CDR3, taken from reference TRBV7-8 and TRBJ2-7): GAGVSQSPRYKVAKRGQDVALRCDPISGHVSLFWYQQALGQGPEFLTYFQNEAQLDKSGLPSDRFFAERPEGSVSTLKIQRTQQEDSAVYLCASSFGRVYEQYFGPGTRLTVT.

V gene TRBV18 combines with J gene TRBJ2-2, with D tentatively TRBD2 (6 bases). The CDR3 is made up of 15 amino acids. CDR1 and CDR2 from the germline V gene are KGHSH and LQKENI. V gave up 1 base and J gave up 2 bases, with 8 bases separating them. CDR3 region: CASSPRGGNTGELFF. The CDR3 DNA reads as TGTGCCAGCTCACCACGGGGAGGCAACACCGGGGAGCTGTTTTTT.

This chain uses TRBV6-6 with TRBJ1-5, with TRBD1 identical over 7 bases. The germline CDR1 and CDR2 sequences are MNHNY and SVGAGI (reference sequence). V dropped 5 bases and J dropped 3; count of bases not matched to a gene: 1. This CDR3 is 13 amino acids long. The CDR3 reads CASSGQANQPQHF. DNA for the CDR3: TGTGCCAGCAGTGGACAGGCCAATCAGCCCCAGCATTTT.

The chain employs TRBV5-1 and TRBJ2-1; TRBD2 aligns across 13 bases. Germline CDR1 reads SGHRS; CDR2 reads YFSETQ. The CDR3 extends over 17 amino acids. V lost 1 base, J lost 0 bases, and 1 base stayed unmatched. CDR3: CASSLTSGGASYNEQFF. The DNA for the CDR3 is TGCGCCAGCAGCTTGACTAGCGGGGGGGCCTCCTACAATGAGCAGTTCTTC.

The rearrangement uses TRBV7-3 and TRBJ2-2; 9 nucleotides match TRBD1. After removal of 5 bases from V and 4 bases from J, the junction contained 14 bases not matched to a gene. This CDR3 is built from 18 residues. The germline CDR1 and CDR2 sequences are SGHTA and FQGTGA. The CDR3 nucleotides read TGTGCCAGCAGCCCCGTCCCGGGACAGGGTGAAGGCACCGGGGAGCTGTTTTTT. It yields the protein CASSPVPGQGEGTGELFF.

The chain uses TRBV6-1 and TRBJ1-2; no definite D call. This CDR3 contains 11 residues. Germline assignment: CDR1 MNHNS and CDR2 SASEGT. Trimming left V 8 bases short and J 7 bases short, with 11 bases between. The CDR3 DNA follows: TGTGCCAGCGGTGGTTTTCTTGGCTACACCTTC. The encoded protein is CASGGFLGYTF.

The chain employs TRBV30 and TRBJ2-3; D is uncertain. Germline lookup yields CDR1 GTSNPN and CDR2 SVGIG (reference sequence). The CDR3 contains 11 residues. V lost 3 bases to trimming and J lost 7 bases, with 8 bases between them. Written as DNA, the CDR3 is TGTGCCTGGAGCATTCTGAATACGCAGTATTTT. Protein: CAWSILNTQYF. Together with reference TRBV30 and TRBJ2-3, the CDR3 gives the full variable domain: SQTIHQWPATLVQPVGSPLSLECTVEGTSNPNLYWYRQAAGRGLQLLFYSVGIGQISSEVPQNLSASRPQDRQFILSSKKLLLSDSGFYLCAWSILNTQYFGPGTRLTVL.

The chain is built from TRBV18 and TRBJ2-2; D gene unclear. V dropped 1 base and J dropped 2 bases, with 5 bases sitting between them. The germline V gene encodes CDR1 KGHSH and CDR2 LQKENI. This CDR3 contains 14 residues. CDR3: CASSPQPNTGELFF. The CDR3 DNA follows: TGTGCCAGCTCACCACAGCCAAACACCGGGGAGCTGTTTTTT. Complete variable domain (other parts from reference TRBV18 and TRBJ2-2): NAGVMQNPRHLVRRRGQEARLRCSPMKGHSHVYWYRQLPEEGLKFMVYLQKENIIDESGMPKERFSAEFPKEGPSILRIQQVVRGDSAAYFCASSPQPNTGELFFGEGSRLTVL.

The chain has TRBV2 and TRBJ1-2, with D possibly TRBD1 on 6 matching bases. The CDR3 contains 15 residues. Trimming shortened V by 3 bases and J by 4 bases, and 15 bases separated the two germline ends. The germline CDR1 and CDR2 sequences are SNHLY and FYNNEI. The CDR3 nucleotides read TGTGCCAGCAGTGATTCAGGGGTGGGTCTCTATGGCTACACCTTC. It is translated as CASSDSGVGLYGYTF.

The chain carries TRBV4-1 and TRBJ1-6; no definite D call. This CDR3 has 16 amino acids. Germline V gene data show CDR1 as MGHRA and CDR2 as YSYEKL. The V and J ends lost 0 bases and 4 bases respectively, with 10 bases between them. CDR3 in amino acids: CASSQESAVYNSPLHF. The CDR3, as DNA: TGCGCCAGCAGCCAAGAGTCGGCAGTTTATAATTCACCCCTCCACTTT.

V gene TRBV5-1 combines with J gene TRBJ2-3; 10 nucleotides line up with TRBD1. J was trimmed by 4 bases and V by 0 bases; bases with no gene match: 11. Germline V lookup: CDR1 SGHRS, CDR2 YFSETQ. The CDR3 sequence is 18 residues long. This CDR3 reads CASSLASAGTGDADTQYF. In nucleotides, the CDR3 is TGCGCCAGCAGCTTGGCCTCCGCCGGGACAGGGGACGCAGATACGCAGTATTTT.

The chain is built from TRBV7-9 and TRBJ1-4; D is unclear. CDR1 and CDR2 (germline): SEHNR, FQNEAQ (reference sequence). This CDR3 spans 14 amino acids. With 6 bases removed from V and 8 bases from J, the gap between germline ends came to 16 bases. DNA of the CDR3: TGTGCCAGCAGATCGGGCCTCGTGGGGGAAAAACTGTTTTTT. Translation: CASRSGLVGEKLFF.

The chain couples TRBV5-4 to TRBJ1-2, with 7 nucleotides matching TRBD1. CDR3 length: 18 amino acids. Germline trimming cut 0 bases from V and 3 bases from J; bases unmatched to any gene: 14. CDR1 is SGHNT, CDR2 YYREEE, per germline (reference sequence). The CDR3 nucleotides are TGTGCCAGCAGCTTGGTGCCGGGACAGCGACGATCTTACTATGGCTACACCTTC. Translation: CASSLVPGQRRSYYGYTF.

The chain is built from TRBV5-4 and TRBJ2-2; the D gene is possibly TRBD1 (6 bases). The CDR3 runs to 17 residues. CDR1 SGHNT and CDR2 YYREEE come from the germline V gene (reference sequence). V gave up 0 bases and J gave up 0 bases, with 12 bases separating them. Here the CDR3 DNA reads TGTGCCAGCAGCTTGGAGATTGGGACATCGAACACCGGGGAGCTGTTTTTT. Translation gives CASSLEIGTSNTGELFF.

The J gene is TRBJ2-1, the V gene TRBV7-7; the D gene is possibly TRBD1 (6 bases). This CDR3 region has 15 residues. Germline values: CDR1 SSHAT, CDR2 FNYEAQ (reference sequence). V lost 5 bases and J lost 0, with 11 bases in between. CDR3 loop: CASSPYRDSYNEQFF. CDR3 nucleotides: TGTGCCAGCAGCCCCTACAGGGACTCCTACAATGAGCAGTTCTTC.

Written as DNA, the CDR3 is TGTGCCTGGGCACCCTCCAGGCAGGGGGCGCTGGCTGTATATGGCTACACCTTC. It specifies CAWAPSRQGALAVYGYTF. The V gene is TRBV30, the J gene TRBJ1-2; 8 bases are shared with TRBD1. Germline V CDR1 and CDR2: GTSNPN, SVGIG (reference sequence). V lost 5 bases, J lost 5 bases, and 22 bases stayed unmatched. The CDR3 runs to 18 residues.

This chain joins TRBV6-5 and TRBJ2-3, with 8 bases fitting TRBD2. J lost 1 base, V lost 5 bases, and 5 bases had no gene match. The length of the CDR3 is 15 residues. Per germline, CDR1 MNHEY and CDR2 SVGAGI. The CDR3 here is CASSPGGARTDTQYF. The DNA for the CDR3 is TGTGCCAGCAGTCCCGGGGGGGCCCGCACAGATACGCAGTATTTT.

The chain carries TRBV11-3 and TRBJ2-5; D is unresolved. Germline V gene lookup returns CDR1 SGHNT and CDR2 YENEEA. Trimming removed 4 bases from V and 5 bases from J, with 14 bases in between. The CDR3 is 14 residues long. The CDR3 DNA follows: TGTGCCAGCAGCTCAGATCTAAACGACGAGACCCAGTACTTC. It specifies CASSSDLNDETQYF.

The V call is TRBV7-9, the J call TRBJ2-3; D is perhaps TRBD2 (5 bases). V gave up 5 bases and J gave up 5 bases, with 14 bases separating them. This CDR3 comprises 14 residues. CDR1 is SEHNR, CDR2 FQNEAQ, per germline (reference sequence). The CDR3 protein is CASSTVGGGDTQYF. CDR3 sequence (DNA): TGTGCCAGCAGCACGGTGGGTGGAGGAGATACGCAGTATTTT.

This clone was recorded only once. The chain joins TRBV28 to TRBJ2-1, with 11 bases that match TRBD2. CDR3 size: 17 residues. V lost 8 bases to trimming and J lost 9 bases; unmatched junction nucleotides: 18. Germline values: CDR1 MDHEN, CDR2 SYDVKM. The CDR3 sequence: CASGGGLAGPVRGEQFF. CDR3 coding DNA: TGTGCCAGCGGAGGAGGACTAGCGGGCCCCGTTCGGGGTGAGCAGTTCTTC.

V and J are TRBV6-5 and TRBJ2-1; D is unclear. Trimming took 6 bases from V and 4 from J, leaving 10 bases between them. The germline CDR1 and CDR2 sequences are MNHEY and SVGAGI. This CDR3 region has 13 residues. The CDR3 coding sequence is TGTGCCAGCAGCCCTAACAAGTACAATGAGCAGTTCTTC. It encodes CASSPNKYNEQFF.

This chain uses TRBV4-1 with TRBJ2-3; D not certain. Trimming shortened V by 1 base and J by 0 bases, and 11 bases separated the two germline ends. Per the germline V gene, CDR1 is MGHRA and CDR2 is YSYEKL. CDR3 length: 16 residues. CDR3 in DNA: TGCGCCAGCAGCCAAGGATGGAGTTCTAGCACAGATACGCAGTATTTT. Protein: CASSQGWSSSTDTQYF.

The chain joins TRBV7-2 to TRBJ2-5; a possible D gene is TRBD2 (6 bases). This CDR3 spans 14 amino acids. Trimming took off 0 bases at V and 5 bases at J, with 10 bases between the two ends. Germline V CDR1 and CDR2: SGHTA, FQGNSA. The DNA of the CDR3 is TGTGCCAGCAGCTTAGCGCTAGCGTGGGAGACCCAGTACTTC. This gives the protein CASSLALAWETQYF.

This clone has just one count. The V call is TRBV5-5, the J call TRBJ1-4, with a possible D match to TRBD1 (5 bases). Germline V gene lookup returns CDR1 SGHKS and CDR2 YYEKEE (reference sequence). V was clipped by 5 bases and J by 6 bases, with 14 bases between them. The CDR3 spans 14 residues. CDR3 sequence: CASRMGGGYEKLFF. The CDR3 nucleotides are TGTGCCAGCAGGATGGGTGGGGGATATGAAAAACTGTTTTTT.

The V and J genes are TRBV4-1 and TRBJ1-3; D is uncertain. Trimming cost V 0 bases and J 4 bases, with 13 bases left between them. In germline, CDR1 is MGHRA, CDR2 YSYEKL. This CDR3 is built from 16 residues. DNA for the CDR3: TGCGCCAGCAGCCAAGAAACGGAGATGAAAGGAAACACCATATATTTT. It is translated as CASSQETEMKGNTIYF.